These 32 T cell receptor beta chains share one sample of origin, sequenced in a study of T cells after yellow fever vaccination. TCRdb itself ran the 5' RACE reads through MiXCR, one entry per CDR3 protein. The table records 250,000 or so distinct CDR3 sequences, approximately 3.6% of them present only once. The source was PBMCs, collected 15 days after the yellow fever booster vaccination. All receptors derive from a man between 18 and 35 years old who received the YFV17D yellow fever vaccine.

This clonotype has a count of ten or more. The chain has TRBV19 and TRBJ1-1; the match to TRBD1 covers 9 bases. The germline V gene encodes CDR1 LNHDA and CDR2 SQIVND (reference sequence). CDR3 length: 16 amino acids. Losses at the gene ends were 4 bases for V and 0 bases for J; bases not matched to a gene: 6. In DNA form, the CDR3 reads TGTGCCAGTAGTACCTTGGACAGGGGCCTGAACACTGAAGCTTTCTTT. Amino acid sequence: CASSTLDRGLNTEAFF.

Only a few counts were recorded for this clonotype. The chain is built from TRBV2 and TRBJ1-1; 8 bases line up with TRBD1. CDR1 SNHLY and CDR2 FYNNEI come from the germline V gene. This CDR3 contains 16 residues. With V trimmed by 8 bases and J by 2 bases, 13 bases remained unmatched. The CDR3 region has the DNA TGTGCCAGCGAACCCCCCCGGGACAGGACAAACACTGAAGCTTTCTTT. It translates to CASEPPRDRTNTEAFF.

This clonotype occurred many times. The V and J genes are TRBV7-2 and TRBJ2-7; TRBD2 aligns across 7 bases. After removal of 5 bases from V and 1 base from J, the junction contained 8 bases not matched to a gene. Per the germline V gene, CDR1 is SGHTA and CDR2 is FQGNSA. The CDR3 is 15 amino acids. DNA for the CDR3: TGTGCCAGCAGCATATCTAGCGGCCTATCCTACGAGCAGTACTTC. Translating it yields CASSISSGLSYEQYF.

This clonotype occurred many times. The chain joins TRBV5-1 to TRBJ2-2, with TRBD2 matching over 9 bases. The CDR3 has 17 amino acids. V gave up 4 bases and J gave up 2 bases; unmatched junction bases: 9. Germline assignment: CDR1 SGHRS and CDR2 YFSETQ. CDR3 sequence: CASSMSSGAINTGELFF. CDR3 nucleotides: TGCGCCAGCAGCATGTCTAGCGGGGCGATAAACACCGGGGAGCTGTTTTTT.

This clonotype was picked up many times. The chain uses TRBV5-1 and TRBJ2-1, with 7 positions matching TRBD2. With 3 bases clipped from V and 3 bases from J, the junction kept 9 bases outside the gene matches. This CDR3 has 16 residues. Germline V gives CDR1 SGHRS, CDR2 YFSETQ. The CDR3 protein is CASSSGLTNGYNEQFF. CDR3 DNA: TGCGCCAGCAGCTCGGGACTAACCAACGGCTACAATGAGCAGTTCTTC.

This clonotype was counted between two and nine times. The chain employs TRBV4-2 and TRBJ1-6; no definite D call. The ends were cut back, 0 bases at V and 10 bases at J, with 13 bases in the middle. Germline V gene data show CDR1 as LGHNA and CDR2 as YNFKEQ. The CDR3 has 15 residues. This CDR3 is CASSQEYLSVSPLHF. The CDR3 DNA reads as TGTGCCAGCAGCCAAGAATATCTTAGTGTGTCACCCCTCCACTTT.

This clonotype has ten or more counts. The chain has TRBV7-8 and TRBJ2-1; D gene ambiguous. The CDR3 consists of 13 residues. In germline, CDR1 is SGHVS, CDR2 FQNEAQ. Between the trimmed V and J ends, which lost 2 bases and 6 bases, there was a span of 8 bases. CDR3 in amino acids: CASSLPVPNEQFF. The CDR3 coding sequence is TGTGCCAGCAGCTTACCAGTCCCCAATGAGCAGTTCTTC.

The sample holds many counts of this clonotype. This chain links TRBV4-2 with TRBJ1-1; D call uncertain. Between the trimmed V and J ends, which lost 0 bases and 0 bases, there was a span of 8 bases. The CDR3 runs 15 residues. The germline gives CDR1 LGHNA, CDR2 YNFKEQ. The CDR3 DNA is TGTGCCAGCAGCCAAGAGTCGTCAATGAACACTGAAGCTTTCTTT. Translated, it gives CASSQESSMNTEAFF.

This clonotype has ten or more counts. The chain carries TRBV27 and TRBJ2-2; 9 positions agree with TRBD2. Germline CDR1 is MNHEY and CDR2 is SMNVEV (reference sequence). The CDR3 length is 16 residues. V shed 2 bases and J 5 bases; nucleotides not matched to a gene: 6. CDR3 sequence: CASSLERGARTGELFF. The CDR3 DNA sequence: TGTGCCAGCAGTTTAGAGCGGGGGGCAAGGACCGGGGAGCTGTTTTTT.

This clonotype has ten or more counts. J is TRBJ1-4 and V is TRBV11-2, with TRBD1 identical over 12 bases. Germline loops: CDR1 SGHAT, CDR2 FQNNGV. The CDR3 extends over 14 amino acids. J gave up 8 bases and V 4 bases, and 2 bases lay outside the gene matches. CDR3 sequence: CASSWGQGAEKLFF. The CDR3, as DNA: TGTGCCAGCAGCTGGGGACAGGGGGCGGAAAAACTGTTTTTT.

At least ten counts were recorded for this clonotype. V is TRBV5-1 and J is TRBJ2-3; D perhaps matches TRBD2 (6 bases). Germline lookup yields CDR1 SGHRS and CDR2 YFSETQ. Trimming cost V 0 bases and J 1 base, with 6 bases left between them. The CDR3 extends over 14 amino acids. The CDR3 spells CASSLGEGTDTQYF. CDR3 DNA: TGCGCCAGCAGCTTGGGGGAGGGCACAGATACGCAGTATTTT.

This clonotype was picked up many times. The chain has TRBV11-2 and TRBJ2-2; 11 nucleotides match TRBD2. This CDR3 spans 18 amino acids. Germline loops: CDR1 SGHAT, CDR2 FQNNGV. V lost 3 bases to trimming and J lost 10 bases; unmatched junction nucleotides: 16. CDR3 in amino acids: CASSLGLTSGVLFEELFF. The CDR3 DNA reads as TGTGCCAGCAGCTTGGGGCTGACTAGCGGGGTGCTTTTTGAGGAGCTGTTTTTT.

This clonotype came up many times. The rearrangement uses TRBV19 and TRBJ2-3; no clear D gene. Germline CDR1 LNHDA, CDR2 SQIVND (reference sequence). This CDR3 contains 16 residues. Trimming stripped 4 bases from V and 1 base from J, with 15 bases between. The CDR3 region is CASSTLSSPRTDTQYF. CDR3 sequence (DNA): TGTGCCAGTAGTACTCTCTCCAGTCCCCGCACAGATACGCAGTATTTT.

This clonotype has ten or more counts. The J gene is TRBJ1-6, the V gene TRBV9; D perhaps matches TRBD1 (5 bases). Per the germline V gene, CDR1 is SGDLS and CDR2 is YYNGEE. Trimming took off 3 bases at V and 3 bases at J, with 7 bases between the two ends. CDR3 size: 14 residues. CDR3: CASSAQGYNSPLHF. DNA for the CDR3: TGTGCCAGCAGCGCCCAGGGCTATAATTCACCCCTCCACTTT.

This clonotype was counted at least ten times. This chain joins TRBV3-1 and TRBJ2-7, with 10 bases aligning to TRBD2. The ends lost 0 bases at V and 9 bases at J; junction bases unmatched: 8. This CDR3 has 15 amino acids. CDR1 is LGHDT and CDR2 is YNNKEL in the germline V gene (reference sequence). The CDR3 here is CASSQDLAGAFGQYF. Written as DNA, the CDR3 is TGTGCCAGCAGCCAAGATCTAGCGGGGGCCTTCGGGCAGTACTTC.

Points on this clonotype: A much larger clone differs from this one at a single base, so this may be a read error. The CDR3 protein is CASSSTAAKYIQYF. The CDR3 coding sequence is TGCGCCAGCAGCTCAACAGCAGCCAAATACATTCAGTACTTC. The rearrangement links TRBV5-1 to TRBJ2-4, with D hard to call. The CDR3 covers 14 residues. CDR1 is SGHRS and CDR2 is YFSETQ in the germline V gene.

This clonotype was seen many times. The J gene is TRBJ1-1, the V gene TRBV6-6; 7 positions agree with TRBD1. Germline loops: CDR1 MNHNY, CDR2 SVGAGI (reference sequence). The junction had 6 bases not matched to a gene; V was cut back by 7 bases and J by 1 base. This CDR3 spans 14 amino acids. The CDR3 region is CASMRRQGNTEAFF. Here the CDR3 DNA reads TGTGCCAGCATGCGGAGACAGGGGAACACTGAAGCTTTCTTT.

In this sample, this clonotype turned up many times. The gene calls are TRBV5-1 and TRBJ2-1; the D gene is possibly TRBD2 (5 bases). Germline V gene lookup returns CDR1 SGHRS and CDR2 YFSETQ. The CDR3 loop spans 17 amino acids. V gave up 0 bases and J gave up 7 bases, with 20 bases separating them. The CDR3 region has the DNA TGCGCCAGCAGCTTGGCCGGACCCCTGGACTGGGGTAATGAGCAGTTCTTC. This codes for CASSLAGPLDWGNEQFF.

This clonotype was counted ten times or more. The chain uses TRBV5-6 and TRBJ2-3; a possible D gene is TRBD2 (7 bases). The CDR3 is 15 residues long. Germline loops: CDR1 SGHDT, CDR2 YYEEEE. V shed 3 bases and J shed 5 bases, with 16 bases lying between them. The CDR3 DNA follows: TGTGCCAGCAGCTGGGGGGGGACACAAGAAGATACGCAGTATTTT. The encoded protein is CASSWGGTQEDTQYF.

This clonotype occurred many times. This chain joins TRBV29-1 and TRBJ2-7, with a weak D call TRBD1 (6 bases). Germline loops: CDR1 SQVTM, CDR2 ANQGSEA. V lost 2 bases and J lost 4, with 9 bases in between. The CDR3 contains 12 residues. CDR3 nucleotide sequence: TGCAGCGTTGAACAGGGGCGGTACGAGCAGTACTTC. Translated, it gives CSVEQGRYEQYF.

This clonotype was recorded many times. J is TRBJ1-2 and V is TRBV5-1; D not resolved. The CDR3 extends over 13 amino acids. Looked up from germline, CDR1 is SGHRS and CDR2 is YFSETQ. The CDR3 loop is CATRPGPAGGYTF. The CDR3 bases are TGCGCAACACGACCGGGCCCAGCAGGTGGCTACACCTTC. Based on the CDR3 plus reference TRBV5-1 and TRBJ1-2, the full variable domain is KAGVTQTPRYLIKTRGQQVTLSCSPISGHRSVSWYQQTPGQGLQFLFEYFSETQRNKGNFPGRFSGRQFSNSRSEMNVSTLELGDSALYLCATRPGPAGGYTFGSGTRLTVV.

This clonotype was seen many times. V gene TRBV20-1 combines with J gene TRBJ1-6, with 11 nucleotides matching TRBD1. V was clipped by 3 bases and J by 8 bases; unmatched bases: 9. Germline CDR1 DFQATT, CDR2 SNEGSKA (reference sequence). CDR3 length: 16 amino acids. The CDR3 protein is CSASVPGQGVHSPLHF. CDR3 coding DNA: TGCAGTGCTAGTGTTCCGGGACAGGGGGTTCATTCACCCCTCCACTTT.

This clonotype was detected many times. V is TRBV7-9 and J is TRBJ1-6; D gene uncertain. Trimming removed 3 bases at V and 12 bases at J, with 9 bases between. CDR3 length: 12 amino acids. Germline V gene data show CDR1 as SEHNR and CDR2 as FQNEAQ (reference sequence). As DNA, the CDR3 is TGTGCCAGCAGCTTCCCCGGGGTACCCCTCCACTTT. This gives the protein CASSFPGVPLHF.

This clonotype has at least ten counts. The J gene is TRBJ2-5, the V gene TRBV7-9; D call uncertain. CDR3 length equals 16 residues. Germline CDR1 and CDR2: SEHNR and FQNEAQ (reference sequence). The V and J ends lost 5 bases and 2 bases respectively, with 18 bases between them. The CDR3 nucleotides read TGTGCCAGCAGCCCTCTCAGGAGTGGGCAGCAAGAGACCCAGTACTTC. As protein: CASSPLRSGQQETQYF.

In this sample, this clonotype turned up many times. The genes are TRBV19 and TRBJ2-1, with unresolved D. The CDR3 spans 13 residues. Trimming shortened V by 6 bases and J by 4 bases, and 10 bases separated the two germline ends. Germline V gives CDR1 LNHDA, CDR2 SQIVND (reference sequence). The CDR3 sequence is CASRGSQYNEQFF. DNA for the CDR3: TGTGCCAGTAGGGGCAGCCAGTACAATGAGCAGTTCTTC.

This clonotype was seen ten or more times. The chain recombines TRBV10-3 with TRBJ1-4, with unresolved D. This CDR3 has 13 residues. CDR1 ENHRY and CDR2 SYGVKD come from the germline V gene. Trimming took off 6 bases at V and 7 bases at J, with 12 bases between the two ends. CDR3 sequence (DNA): TGTGCCATCAGGGCGGGAGGTACTGAAAAACTGTTTTTT. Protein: CAIRAGGTEKLFF.

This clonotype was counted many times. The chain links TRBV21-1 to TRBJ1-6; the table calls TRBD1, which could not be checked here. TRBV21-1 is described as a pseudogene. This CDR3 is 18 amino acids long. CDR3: CASSKRQGRSSYNSPLHF. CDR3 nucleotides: TGTGCCAGCAGCAAGCGACAGGGGCGGAGCTCCTATAATTCACCCCTCCACTTT.

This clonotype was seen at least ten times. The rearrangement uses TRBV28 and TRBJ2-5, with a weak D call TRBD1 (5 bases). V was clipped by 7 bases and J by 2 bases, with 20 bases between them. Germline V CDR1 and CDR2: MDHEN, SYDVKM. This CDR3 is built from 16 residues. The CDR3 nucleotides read TGTGCCAGCACCTCTTGGGGCGACGGGTTACAAGAGACCCAGTACTTC. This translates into CASTSWGDGLQETQYF.

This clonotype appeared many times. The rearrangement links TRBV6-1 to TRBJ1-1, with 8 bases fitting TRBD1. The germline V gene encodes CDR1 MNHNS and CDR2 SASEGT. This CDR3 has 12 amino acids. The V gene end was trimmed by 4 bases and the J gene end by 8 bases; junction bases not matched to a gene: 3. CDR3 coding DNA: TGTGCCAGCAGTGGGGGGGACAGGGAAGCTTTCTTT. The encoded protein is CASSGGDREAFF.

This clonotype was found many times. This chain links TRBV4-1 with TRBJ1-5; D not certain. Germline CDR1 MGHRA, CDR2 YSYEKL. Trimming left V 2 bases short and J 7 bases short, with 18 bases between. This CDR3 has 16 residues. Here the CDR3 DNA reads TGCGCCAGCAGCCAACTCCCACTCGGAGGGTGGCAGCCCCAGCATTTT. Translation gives CASSQLPLGGWQPQHF.

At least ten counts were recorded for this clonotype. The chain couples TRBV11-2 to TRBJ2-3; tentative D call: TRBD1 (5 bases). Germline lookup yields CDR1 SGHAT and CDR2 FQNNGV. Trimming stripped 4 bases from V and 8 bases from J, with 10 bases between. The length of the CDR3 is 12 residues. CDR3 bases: TGTGCCAGCAGCTCAGGGTTCAGTACGCAGTATTTT. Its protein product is CASSSGFSTQYF.

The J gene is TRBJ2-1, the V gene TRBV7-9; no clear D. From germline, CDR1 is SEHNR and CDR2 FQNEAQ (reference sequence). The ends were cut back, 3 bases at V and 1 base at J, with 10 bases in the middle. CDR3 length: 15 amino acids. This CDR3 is CASSFPEPSYNEQFF. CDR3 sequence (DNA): TGTGCCAGCAGCTTTCCCGAACCTTCCTACAATGAGCAGTTCTTC.